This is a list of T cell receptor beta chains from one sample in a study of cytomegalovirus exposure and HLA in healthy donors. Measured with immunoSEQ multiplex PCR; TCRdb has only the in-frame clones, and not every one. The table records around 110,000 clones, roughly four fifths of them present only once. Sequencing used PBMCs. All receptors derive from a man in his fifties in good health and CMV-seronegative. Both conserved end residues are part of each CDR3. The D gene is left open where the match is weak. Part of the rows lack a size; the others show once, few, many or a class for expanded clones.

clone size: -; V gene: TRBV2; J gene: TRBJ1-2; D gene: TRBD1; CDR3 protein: CASRALLDRARGYTF; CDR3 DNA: TGTGCCAGCAGAGCACTCCTTGACAGGGCCCGTGGCTACACCTTC
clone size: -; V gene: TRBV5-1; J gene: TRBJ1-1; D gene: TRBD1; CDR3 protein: CASSLAGGDHTEAFF; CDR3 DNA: TGCGCCAGCAGCTTAGCAGGGGGCGACCACACTGAAGCTTTCTTT
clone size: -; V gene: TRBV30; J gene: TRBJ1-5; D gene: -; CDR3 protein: CAWGGKNQPQHF; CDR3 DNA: TGTGCCTGGGGGGGCAAGAATCAGCCCCAGCATTTT
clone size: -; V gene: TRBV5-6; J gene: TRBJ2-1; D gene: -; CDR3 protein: CASSLVGRVVNEQFF; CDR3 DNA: TGTGCCAGCAGCTTGGTTGGCAGGGTTGTGAATGAGCAGTTCTTC
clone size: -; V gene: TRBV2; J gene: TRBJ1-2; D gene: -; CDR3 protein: CASRATGDDYGYTF; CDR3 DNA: TGTGCCAGCAGAGCTACGGGGGATGACTATGGCTACACCTTC
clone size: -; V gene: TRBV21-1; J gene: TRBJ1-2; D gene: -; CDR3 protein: CASIVTGTNYGYTF; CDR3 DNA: TGTGCCAGCATCGTTACAGGGACTAACTATGGCTACACCTTC
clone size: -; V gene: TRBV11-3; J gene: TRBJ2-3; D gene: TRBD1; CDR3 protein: CASSSGQGATDTQYF; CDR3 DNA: TGTGCCAGCAGCTCGGGACAGGGGGCTACAGATACGCAGTATTTT
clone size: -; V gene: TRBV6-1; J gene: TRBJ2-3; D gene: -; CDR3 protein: CASKAGMAADTQYF; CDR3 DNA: TGTGCCAGCAAGGCGGGAATGGCCGCAGATACGCAGTATTTT
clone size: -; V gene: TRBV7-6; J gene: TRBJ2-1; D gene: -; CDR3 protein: CASSYNPGGRNEQFF; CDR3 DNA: TGTGCCAGCAGCTATAATCCAGGGGGGCGGAATGAGCAGTTCTTC
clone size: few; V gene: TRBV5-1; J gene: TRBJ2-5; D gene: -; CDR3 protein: CASSLGGQVVFFQETQYF; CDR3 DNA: TGCGCCAGCAGCTTGGGGGGCCAGGTAGTCTTTTTTCAAGAGACCCAGTACTTC
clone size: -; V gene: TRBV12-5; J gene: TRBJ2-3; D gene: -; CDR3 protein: CASAWGVTDTQYF; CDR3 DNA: TGTGCTAGTGCCTGGGGGGTCACAGATACGCAGTATTTT
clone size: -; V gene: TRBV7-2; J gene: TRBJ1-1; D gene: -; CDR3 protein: CASSPYTEAFF; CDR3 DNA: TGTGCCAGCTCTCCGTACACTGAAGCTTTCTTT
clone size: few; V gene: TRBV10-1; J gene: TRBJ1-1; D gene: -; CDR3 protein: CASSEQGYNTEAFF; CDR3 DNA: TGCGCCAGCAGTGAGCAGGGATATAACACTGAAGCTTTCTTT
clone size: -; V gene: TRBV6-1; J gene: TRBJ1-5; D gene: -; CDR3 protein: CASSPLYQPQHF; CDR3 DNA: TGTGCCAGCAGTCCCCTGTATCAGCCCCAGCATTTT
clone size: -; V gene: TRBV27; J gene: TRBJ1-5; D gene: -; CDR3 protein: CASRETGRDSNQPQHF; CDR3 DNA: TGTGCCAGCAGGGAAACAGGGAGGGATAGCAATCAGCCCCAGCATTTT
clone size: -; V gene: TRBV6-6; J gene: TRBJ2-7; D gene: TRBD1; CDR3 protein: CASSSTGANYEQYF; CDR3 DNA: TGTGCCAGCTCCTCTACAGGGGCCAACTACGAGCAGTACTTC
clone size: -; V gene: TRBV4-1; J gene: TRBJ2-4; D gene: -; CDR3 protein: CASSQRQTGDIQYF; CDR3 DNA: TGCGCCAGCAGCCAACGACAGACAGGTGACATTCAGTACTTC
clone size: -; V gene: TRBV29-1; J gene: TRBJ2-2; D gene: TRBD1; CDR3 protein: CSVDLTGDKDTGELFF; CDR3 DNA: TGCAGCGTTGATCTTACAGGGGATAAGGACACCGGGGAGCTGTTTTTT
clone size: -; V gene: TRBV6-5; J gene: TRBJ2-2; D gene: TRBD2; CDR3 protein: CASSYEVGGVTGELFF; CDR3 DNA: TGTGCCAGCAGTTACGAGGTTGGGGGGGTCACCGGGGAGCTGTTTTTT
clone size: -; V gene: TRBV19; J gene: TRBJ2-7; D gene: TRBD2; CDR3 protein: CASSTFPGGESEQYF; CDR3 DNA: TGTGCCAGTAGTACCTTCCCGGGAGGAGAGAGCGAGCAGTACTTC
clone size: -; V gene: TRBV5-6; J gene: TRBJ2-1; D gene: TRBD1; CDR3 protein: CASSRRGRPYNEQFF; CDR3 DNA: TGTGCCAGCAGCCGCAGGGGGCGCCCCTACAATGAGCAGTTCTTC
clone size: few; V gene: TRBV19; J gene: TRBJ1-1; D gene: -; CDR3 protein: CASSMSQNTEAFF; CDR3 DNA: TGTGCCAGTAGTATGTCACAGAACACTGAAGCTTTCTTT
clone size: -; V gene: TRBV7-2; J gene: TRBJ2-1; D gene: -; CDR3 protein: CASSHFYNEQFF; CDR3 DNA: TGTGCCAGCAGCCATTTTTACAATGAGCAGTTCTTC
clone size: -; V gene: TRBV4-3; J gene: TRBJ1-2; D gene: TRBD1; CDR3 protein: CASSQVSTGALGYTF; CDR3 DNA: TGCGCCAGCAGCCAAGTTTCGACAGGGGCCCTGGGCTACACCTTC
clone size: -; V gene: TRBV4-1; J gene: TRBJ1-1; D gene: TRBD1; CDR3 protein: CASRDRVKRNTEAFF; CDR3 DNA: TGCGCCAGCCGGGACAGGGTAAAGAGGAACACTGAAGCTTTCTTT
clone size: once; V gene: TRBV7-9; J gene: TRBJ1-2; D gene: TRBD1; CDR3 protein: CSSRDRGYGYTF; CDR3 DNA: TGTTCCAGCAGGGACAGGGGATATGGCTACACCTTC
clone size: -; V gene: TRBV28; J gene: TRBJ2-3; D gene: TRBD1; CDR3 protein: CASRTGTSTDTQYF; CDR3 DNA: TGTGCCAGCCGGACAGGTACTAGCACAGATACGCAGTATTTT
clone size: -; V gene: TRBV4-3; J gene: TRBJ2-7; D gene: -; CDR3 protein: CASSHAESYEQYF; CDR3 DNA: TGCGCCAGCAGCCACGCGGAGTCCTACGAGCAGTACTTC
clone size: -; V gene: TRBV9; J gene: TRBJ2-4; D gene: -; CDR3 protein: CASSVAYSKEGKNIQYF; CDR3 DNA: TGTGCCAGCAGCGTAGCTTACAGCAAGGAGGGAAAAAACATTCAGTACTTC
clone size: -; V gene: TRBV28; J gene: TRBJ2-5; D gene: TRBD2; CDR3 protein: CASSPRSGEDETQYF; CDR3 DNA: TGTGCCAGCAGTCCCAGAAGCGGGGAGGATGAGACCCAGTACTTC
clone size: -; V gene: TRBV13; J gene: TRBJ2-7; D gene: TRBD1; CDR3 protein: CASSLIQGNYEQYF; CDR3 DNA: TGTGCCAGCAGCTTAATACAGGGGAACTACGAGCAGTACTTC
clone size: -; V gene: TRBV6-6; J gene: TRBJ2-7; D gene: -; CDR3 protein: CASGGRGPYEQYF; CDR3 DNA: TGTGCCAGCGGGGGCAGGGGTCCCTACGAGCAGTACTTC
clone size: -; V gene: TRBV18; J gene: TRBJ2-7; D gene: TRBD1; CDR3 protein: CASSPQGTGGSEQYF; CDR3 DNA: TGTGCCAGCTCACCACAGGGGACAGGGGGCTCCGAGCAGTACTTC
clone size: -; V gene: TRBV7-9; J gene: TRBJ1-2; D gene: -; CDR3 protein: CASRGVMGGYTF; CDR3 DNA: TGTGCCAGCAGGGGAGTGATGGGGGGCTACACCTTC
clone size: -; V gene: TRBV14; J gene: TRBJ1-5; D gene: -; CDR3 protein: CASSLDGNQPQHF; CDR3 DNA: TGTGCCAGCAGCCTAGACGGGAATCAGCCCCAGCATTTT
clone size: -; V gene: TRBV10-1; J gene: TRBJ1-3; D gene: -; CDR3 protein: CASSLASGNTIYF; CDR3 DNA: TGCGCCAGCAGCTTAGCCTCTGGAAACACCATATATTTT
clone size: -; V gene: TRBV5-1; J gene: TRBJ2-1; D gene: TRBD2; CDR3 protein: CASTIGSGEYNEQFF; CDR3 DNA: TGCGCCAGCACCATAGGTAGCGGGGAATACAATGAGCAGTTCTTC
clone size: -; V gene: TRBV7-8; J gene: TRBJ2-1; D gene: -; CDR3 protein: CASSLEAGPNEQFF; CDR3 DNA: TGTGCCAGCAGCTTAGAGGCAGGTCCTAATGAGCAGTTCTTC
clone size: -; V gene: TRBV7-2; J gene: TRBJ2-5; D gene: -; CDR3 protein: CASSLNREETQYF; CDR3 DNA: TGTGCCAGCAGCTTAAACAGGGAAGAGACCCAGTACTTC
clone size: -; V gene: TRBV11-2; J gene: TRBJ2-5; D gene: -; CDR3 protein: CASSLDRLDAVGGTQYF; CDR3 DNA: TGTGCCAGCAGCTTAGATCGGCTAGATGCGGTAGGGGGGACCCAGTACTTC
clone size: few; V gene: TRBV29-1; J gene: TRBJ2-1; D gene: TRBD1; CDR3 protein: CSVDRGSYNEQFF; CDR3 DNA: TGCAGCGTGGACAGGGGGTCCTACAATGAGCAGTTCTTC
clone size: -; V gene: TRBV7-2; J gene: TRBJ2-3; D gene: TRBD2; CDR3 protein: CAGSYGPSGGTDTQYF; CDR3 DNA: TGTGCCGGCAGCTATGGCCCTAGCGGGGGAACAGATACGCAGTATTTT
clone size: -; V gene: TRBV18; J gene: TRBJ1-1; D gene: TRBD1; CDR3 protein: CASSPTWGTGDTEAFF; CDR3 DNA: TGTGCCAGCTCACCAACTTGGGGTACAGGGGACACTGAAGCTTTCTTT
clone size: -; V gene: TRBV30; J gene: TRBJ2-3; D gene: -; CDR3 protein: CAWSTGTEDTQYF; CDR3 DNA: TGTGCCTGGAGTACAGGGACGGAAGATACGCAGTATTTT
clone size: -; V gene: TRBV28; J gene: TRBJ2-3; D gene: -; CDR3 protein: CASSLFGSTDTQYF; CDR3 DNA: TGTGCCAGCAGTTTATTCGGGAGCACAGATACGCAGTATTTT
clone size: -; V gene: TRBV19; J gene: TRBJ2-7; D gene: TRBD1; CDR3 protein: CASSAGTGEYEQYF; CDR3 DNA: TGTGCCAGCAGCGCCGGGACAGGGGAGTACGAGCAGTACTTC
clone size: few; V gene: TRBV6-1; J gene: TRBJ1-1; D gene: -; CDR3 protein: CASSLRNTEAFF; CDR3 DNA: TGTGCCAGCAGCCTCAGGAACACTGAAGCTTTCTTT
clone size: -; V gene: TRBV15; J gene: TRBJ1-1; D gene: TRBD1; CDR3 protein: CATSRDPGRTGTEAFF; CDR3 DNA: TGTGCCACCAGCAGAGATCCAGGACGGACAGGAACTGAAGCTTTCTTT
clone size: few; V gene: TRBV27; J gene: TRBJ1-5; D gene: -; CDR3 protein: CASSEFAWQPQHF; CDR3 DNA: TGTGCCAGCAGTGAGTTCGCTTGGCAGCCCCAGCATTTT
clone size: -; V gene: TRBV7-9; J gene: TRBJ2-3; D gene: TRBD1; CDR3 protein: CASSLGSGTGTDTQYF; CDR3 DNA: TGTGCCAGCAGCTTAGGAAGTGGGACAGGGACAGATACGCAGTATTTT
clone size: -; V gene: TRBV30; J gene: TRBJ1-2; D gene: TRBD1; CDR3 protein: CAWGVDRGTYGYTF; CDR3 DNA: TGTGCCTGGGGGGTGGACAGGGGTACCTATGGCTACACCTTC
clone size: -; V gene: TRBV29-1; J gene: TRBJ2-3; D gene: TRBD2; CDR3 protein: CSVFTSGGLADTQYF; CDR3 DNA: TGCAGCGTGTTTACTAGCGGGGGGCTGGCAGATACGCAGTATTTT